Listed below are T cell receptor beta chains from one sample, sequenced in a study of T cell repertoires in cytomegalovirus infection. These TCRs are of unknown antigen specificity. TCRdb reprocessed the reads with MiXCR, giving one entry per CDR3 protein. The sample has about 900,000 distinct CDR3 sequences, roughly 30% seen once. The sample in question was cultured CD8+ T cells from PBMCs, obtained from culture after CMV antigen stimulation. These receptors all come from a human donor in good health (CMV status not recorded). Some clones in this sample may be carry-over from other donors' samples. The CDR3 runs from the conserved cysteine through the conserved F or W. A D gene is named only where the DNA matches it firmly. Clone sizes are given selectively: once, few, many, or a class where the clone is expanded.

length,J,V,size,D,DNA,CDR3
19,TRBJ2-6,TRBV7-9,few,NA,TGTGCCAGCAGCCCAACAGGGGAGGAGAGGCCCTCTGGGGCCAACGTCCTGACTTTC,CASSPTGEERPSGANVLTF
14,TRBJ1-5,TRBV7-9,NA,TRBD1,TGTGCCAGCAGCGGGGGACAGGGGATTCAGCCCCAGCATTTT,CASSGGQGIQPQHF
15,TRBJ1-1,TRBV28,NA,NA,TGTGCCAGCAGGGGGGAAAAAGGGTGCGAATCTGAAGCTTTCTTT,CASRGEKGCESEAFF
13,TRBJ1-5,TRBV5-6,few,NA,TGTGCCAGCAGCCCCAGTTTCGGACAGCCCCAGCATTTT,CASSPSFGQPQHF
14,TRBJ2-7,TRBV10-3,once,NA,TGTGCCATCAGTGCCCCACCGGGGGATAACGAGCAGTACTTC,CAISAPPGDNEQYF
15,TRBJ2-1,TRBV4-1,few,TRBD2,TGCGCCAGCAGCCATCCGGGACTAGCGGGGGGGGAGCAGTTCTTC,CASSHPGLAGGEQFF
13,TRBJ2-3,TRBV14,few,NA,TGTGCCAGCAGCCAAAAGGGTCAAGAGTTGCAGTATTTT,CASSQKGQELQYF
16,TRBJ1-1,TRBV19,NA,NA,TGTGCCAGTAGTATAGGGACGCAGGGTTGGCGGACTGAAGCTTTCTTT,CASSIGTQGWRTEAFF
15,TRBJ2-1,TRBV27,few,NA,TGTGCCAGCAGTTTGGACAGTCCCGGCTACAATGAGCAGTTCTTC,CASSLDSPGYNEQFF
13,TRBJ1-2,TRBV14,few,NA,TGTGCCAGCAGCCAAGCCGGACTCTATGGCTACACCTTC,CASSQAGLYGYTF
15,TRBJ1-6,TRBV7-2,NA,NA,TGTGCCAGCAGCGAACTAAACACTCAACGTTTGGCCCTCCACTTT,CASSELNTQRLALHF
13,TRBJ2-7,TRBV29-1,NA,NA,TGCAGCGTTACACAACCAAACTCCTACGAGCAGTACTTC,CSVTQPNSYEQYF
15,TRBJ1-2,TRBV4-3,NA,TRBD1,TGCGCCAGCACCCCGGGGACAGGGGGGAACTATGGCTACACCTTC,CASTPGTGGNYGYTF
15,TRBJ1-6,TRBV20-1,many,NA,TGCAGTGCTAGAGATCAGAGGTTTAGGAAATCACCCCTCCACTTT,CSARDQRFRKSPLHF
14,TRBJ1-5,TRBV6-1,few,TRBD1,TGTGCCAGCAGCGATGACAGGGGGCGACAGCCCCAGCATTTT,CASSDDRGRQPQHF
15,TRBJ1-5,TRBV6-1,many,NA,TGTGCCAGCAGTGAATTGGGGGATGGCAATCAGCCCCAGCATTTT,CASSELGDGNQPQHF
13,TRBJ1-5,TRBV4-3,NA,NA,TGCGCCAGCAGCCAAGACGGAGCTCAGCCCCAGCATTTT,CASSQDGAQPQHF
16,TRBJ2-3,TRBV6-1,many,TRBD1,TGTGCCAGCAGTGTGAACAGGGGGCTCCCCACAGATACGCAGTATTTT,CASSVNRGLPTDTQYF
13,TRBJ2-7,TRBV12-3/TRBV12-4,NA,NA,TGTGCCAGCAGTATTAGAAACTACGAAGAGCAGTACTTC,CASSIRNYEEQYF
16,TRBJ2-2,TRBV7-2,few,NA,TGTGCCAGCAGCTTTAGGAGGGCCCTCGACACCGGGGAGCTGTTTTTT,CASSFRRALDTGELFF
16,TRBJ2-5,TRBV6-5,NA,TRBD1,TGTGCCAGCAGTTACTCGCTCGGACAGGGGACGGAGACCCAGTACTTC,CASSYSLGQGTETQYF
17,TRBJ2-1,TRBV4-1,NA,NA,TGCGTCAGCAGCCAAGATATAATCCTTAGTCAGGGCAATGAGCAGTTCTTC,CVSSQDIILSQGNEQFF
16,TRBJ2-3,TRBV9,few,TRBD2,TGTGCCAGCAGCGTAGTCCCTAGCGGCCGCACAGATACGCAGTATTTT,CASSVVPSGRTDTQYF
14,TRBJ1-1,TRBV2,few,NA,TGTGCCAGCAGTGAATTTGGGGGGAACACTGAAGCTTTCTTT,CASSEFGGNTEAFF
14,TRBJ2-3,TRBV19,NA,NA,TGTGCCAGTAGTTCGGACGGGCCCCTGGATACGCAGTATTTT,CASSSDGPLDTQYF
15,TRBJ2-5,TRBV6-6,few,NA,TGTGCCAGCAGTTACGCGGAAAGGGCCCAAGAGACCCAGTACTTC,CASSYAERAQETQYF
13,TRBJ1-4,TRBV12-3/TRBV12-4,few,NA,TGTGCCAGCAGTTTAGTTCCGCGTGAAAAACTGTTTTTT,CASSLVPREKLFF
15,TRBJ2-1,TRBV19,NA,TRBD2,TGTGCCAGTAGTATTGGGCGGGGGGGCTCGAATGAGCAGTTCTTC,CASSIGRGGSNEQFF
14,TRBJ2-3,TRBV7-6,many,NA,TGTGCCAGCAGCTTAACGGGGGAGACAGATACGCAGTATTTT,CASSLTGETDTQYF
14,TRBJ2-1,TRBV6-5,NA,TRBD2,TGTGCCAGCAGTTACCCGGGGGGGGCAGGGGTGCAGTTCTTC,CASSYPGGAGVQFF
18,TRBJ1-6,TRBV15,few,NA,TGTGCCACCAGCGTAGTGCCTACAGGCGTCTCCTATAATTCACCCCTCCACTTT,CATSVVPTGVSYNSPLHF
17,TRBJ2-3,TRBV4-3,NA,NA,TGCGCCAGCAGCCAAGATCTCCCCGGGGCCAGCACAGATACGCAGTATTTT,CASSQDLPGASTDTQYF
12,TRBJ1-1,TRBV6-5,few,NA,TGTGCCAGCAGTTATTCAGCCTCGGAAGCTTTCTTT,CASSYSASEAFF
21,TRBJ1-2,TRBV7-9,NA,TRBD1,TGTGCCAGCAGCTCTCCGATCGGACCGGGACAGGGAATCTGGGGTGTCTATGGCTACACCTTC,CASSSPIGPGQGIWGVYGYTF
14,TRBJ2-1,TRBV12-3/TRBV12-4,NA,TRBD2,TGTGCCAGCAGTCAAATGGGAGGGGCTGATGAGCAGTTCTTC,CASSQMGGADEQFF
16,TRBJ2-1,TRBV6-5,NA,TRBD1,TGTGCCAACAGTTACTCGAGACAGGGGATCCACAATGAGCAGTTCTTC,CANSYSRQGIHNEQFF
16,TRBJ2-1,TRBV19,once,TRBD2,TGTGCCAGTAGTCCTAGCGGGGGGCCGTTTCTCGATGAGCAGTCCTTC,CASSPSGGPFLDEQSF
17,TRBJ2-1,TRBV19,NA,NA,TGTGCCAGTAGTATGGGACCGGGACCCAGATCTTACAATGAGCAGTTCTTC,CASSMGPGPRSYNEQFF
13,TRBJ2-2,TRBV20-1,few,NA,TGCAGTGCCACCGGGACAACGGGCGGGGAGCTGTTTTTT,CSATGTTGGELFF
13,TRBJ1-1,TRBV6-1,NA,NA,TGTGCCAGCGGTTCCAAAGACTTCACTGAAGCTTTCTTT,CASGSKDFTEAFF
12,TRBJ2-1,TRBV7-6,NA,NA,TGTGCCAGCACCCTCGGTAGAAATGAGCAGTTCTTC,CASTLGRNEQFF
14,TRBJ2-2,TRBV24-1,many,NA,TGTGCCACCAGTGATTCCAGGGACACCGGGGAGCTGTTTTTT,CATSDSRDTGELFF
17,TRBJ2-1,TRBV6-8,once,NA,TGTGCCAGCAGTCAAACCCTACTGGAGGGACCGTACAATGAGCAGTTCTTC,CASSQTLLEGPYNEQFF
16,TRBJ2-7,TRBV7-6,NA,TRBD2,TGTGCCAGCAGCAAAGAGGGACTAGCGGGGGGATACGAGCAGTACTTC,CASSKEGLAGGYEQYF
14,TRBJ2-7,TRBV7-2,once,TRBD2,TGTGCCAGCAGCTCCCTAGCGGGGGAGGTTGAGCAGTACTTC,CASSSLAGEVEQYF
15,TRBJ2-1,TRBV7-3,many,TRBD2,TGTGCCAGCAGTAAAGCGGGGGGGCCTTACAATGAGCAGTTCTTC,CASSKAGGPYNEQFF
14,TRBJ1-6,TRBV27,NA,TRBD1,TGTGCCAGCACCTTCGGGACAGGAAATTCACCCCTCCACTTT,CASTFGTGNSPLHF
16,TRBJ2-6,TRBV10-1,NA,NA,TGCGCCAGCAGTGCGGCCGGGGGCTCTGGGGCCAACGTCCTGACTTTC,CASSAAGGSGANVLTF
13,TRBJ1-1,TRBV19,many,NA,TGCGCCAGCAGCGTTACAGTGAACACTGAAGCTTTCTTT,CASSVTVNTEAFF
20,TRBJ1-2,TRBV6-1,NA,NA,TGTGCCAGCAGTGAAGCTTGGGGATTACGACCACGGGCAACTAACTATGGCTACACCTTC,CASSEAWGLRPRATNYGYTF